This TCR beta chain was documented in a study of blood T cells in healthy people across ages. Study-wide background: About one barcoded beta molecule per two T cells was the capture yield of template switching. Findings and caveats of the study: Nothing was known about donor CMV status, and this possibly confounded expanded clonotype changes. Correlation between TCR beta diversity and naive T cell percentage was strong. Greater diversity and more naive CD4+ cells were seen in long-lived donors than in aged donors.

This CDR3 has 14 amino acids. Germline loops: CDR1 SEHNR, CDR2 FQNEAQ (reference sequence). V lost 5 bases to trimming and J lost 12 bases, with 20 bases between them. In its sample, this clonotype was seen many times. Its antigen is undetermined. A J-beta primer mix and a sample-barcoded 5' primer were used in a second PCR of about 6 to 12 cycles. TCRdb reprocessed the 5' RACE reads with MiXCR, giving one entry per CDR3 protein. Found here are some 900,000 distinct CDR3 sequences, more than 25% of them singletons; the top ten hold roughly a sixth. Material: blood. The receptor was isolated from a woman of 80 years or more in good health. The J gene is TRBJ2-1, the V gene TRBV7-9; weak D call: TRBD1 (7 bases). CDR3 region: CASSPQGGQMVQFF. For the CDR3, the DNA is TGTGCCAGCAGCCCTCAGGGGGGACAGATGGTGCAGTTCTTC.